The source of this T cell receptor beta chain is a study of somatic mutations in cytotoxic T cells in rheumatoid arthritis. For the study at large: Peripheral blood samples of 30 ml EDTA were taken from patients directly after diagnosis and before treatment. Study findings and constraints: Rheumatoid arthritis patients were compared with age-matched healthy controls, and their CD8+ T-cell clonality did not differ significantly.

With respect to this clone: Its antigen is unidentified.

This table comes from immunoSEQ multiplex PCR, and its TCRdb copy is limited to in-frame clones, with some not included. The sample includes about 7,100 clones, around four fifths of them seen just once. Sequences were obtained from CD8+ T cells sorted from blood. The source of this sequence is an adult with rheumatoid arthritis.

Written as DNA, the CDR3 is TGTGCCAGCAGCACCCTGGGGGGCGGAAACACCATATATTTT. This codes for CASSTLGGGNTIYF. This chain links TRBV7-2 with TRBJ1-3; tentative D call: TRBD1 (6 bases). The CDR3 consists of 14 residues. V lost 5 bases to trimming and J lost 4 bases, with 12 bases between them. The germline gives CDR1 SGHTA, CDR2 FQGNSA.